These T cell receptor beta chains were read from a single sample in a study of control samples from healthy donors and cancer patients. Profiled with immunoSEQ multiplex PCR; TCRdb holds only in-frame clones, not every one. The sample shows about 12,000 clones, around 89% of them seen only once. The sequenced sample consisted of formalin-fixed, paraffin-embedded tissue. The receptors were sampled from a male donor with melanoma. Each CDR3 is given with its conserved first and last residue. Each record gives: CDR3 length, V gene, J gene, clone size, D gene, CDR3 DNA, CDR3 protein. A D gene is named only where the DNA matches it firmly. Clone size is given for some rows only: seen once, a few or many times, or a class if the clone is expanded.

>16|TRBV4-1|TRBJ2-1|-|TRBD2
TGCGCCAGCAGCCAGGGACTAGTCGAATCCTACAATGAGCAGTTCTTC
CASSQGLVESYNEQFF
>15|TRBV11-2|TRBJ1-1|once|TRBD1
TGTGCCAGCAGCTCTGGACAGGGGATGAACACTGAAGCTTTCTTT
CASSSGQGMNTEAFF
>15|TRBV20-1|TRBJ2-7|-|TRBD1
TGCAGTGCTAGTGGGCCCGGGACAGGGATGTTCGAGCAGTACTTC
CSASGPGTGMFEQYF
>16|TRBV29-1|TRBJ2-2|-|TRBD2
TGCAGCGTTGATGACTCCGGGACTAGTAACACCGGGGAGCTGTTTTTT
CSVDDSGTSNTGELFF
>17|TRBV18|TRBJ1-1|-|-
TGTGCCAGCTCAGACTCCCGGATCGGGCAGATACCCACTGAAGCTTTCTTT
CASSDSRIGQIPTEAFF
>14|TRBV30|TRBJ1-5|once|TRBD1
TGTGCCTGGAGTACAGGGGGTAGGAATCAGCCCCAGCATTTT
CAWSTGGRNQPQHF
>12|TRBV29-1|TRBJ2-2|-|-
TGCAGCGTTGATCGGAGGTTCGGGGAGCTGTTTTTT
CSVDRRFGELFF
>13|TRBV5-1|TRBJ1-2|-|-
TGCGCCAGCAGCTTAACAGAACACTATGGCTACACCTTC
CASSLTEHYGYTF
>11|TRBV20-1|TRBJ2-7|few|-
TGCAGTGCTACGGGGGCCCACGAGCAGTACTTC
CSATGAHEQYF
>14|TRBV30|TRBJ2-2|-|-
TGTGCCTGGCGTTCCGGGAGCGACACCGGGGAGCTGTTTTTT
CAWRSGSDTGELFF
>14|TRBV2|TRBJ1-3|-|-
TGTGCCAGCAGTGAAAGGTTCTCTGGAAACACCATATATTTT
CASSERFSGNTIYF
>12|TRBV12-3/TRBV12-4|TRBJ1-1|few|-
TGTGCCAGCAGTTTATCGGGCCTGGGGGCTTTCTTT
CASSLSGLGAFF